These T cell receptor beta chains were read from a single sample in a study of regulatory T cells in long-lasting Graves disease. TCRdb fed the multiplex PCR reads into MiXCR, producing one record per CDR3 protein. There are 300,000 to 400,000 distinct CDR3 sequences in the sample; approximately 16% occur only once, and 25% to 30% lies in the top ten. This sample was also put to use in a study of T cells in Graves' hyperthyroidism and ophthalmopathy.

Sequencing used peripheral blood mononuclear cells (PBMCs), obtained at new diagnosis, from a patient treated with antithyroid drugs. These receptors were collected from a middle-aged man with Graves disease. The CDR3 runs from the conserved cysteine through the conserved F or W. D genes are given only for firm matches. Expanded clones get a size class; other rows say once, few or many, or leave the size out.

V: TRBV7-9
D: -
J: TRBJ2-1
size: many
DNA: TGTGCCAGCAGCCGCGCGGTGCTGCAGGATGAGCAGTTCTTC
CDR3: CASSRAVLQDEQFF

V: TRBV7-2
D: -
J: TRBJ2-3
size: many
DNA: TGTGCCAGCAGCTTGTGGACGACCCGGGATACGCAGTATTTT
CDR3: CASSLWTTRDTQYF

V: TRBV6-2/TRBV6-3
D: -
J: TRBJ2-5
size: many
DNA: TGTGCCAGCAGTTACTCGATGCTCCAAGAGACCCAGTACTTC
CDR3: CASSYSMLQETQYF

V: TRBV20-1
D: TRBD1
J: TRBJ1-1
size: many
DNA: TGCAGTGCTAGAGTCGCCGGGACAGCGATGAACACTGAAGCTTTCTTT
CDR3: CSARVAGTAMNTEAFF

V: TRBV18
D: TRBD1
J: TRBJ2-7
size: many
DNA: TGTGCCAGCTCACCGAGGTTGACAGGGGCCTACGAGCAGTACTTC
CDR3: CASSPRLTGAYEQYF

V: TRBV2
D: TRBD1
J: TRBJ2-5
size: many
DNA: TGTGCCAGCAGTGGGACAGGTGGACAAGAGACCCAGTACTTC
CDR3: CASSGTGGQETQYF

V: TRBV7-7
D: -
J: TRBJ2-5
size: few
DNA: TGTGCCAGCAGCCGAAGGACAGCAGAGACCCAGTACTTC
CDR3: CASSRRTAETQYF

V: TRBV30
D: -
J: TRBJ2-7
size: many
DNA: TGTGCCTGGAGTGTACCACAGGAGTCCTACGAGCAGTACTTC
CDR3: CAWSVPQESYEQYF

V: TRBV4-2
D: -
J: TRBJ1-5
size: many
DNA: TGTGCCAGCAGCCAAGACGCGACGGTCAATAGCAATCAGCCCCAGCATTTT
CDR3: CASSQDATVNSNQPQHF

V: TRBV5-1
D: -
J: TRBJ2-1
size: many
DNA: TGCGCCAGCAGCTTGGGCGGGGAGCCGTTTGAGCAGTTCTTC
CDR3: CASSLGGEPFEQFF

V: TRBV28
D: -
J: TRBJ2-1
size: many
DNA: TGTGCCAGCAGGGGTTCAGAAAGGGAATCAGCGGAGCAGTTCTTC
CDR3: CASRGSERESAEQFF

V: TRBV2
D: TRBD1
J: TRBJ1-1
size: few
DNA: TGTGCCAGCAGCGCCCCGAGGACAGGGCCCTGGAACACTGAAGCTTTCTTT
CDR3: CASSAPRTGPWNTEAFF

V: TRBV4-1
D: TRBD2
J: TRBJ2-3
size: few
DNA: TGCGCCAGCAGCCAACCGGGACTAGCGGTCACAGATACGCAGTATTTT
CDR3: CASSQPGLAVTDTQYF

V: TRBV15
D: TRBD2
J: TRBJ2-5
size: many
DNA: TGTGCCACCAGCAGAGGGGAGGGTGGTTGGAAGACCCAGTACTTC
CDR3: CATSRGEGGWKTQYF

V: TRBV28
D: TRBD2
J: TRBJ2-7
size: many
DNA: TGTGCCAGCAGACCTTCGGGGGGGCACTACGAGCAGTACTTC
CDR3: CASRPSGGHYEQYF

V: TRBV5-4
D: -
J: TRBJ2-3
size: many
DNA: TGTGCCAGCAGCTTAGATCGTACGCAGTATTTT
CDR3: CASSLDRTQYF

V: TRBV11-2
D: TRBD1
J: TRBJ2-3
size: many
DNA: TGTGCCAGCAGCTGGAGACAGGGGGGCACAGATACGCAGTATTTT
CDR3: CASSWRQGGTDTQYF

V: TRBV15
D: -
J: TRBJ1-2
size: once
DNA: TGTGCCACCAGCAGAGATCTCCGACGGGATGGCTACACCTTC
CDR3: CATSRDLRRDGYTF

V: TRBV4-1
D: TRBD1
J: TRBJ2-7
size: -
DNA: TGCGCCAGCAGCCAAGATGAGACAGGGTATCGGGAGCAGTACTTC
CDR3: CASSQDETGYREQYF

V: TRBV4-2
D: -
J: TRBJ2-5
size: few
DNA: TGTGCCAGCAGCCCTTGGGACACCAGCGGGTCCACACCACATCTTCAAGAGACCCAGTACTTC
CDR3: CASSPWDTSGSTPHLQETQYF

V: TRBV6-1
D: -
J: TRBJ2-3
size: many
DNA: TGTGCCAGCAGCCCGCTGACTAGCACAGATACGCAGTATTTT
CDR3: CASSPLTSTDTQYF

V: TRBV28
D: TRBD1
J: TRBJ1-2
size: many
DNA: TGTGCCAGCAGTTTAACAGGGGGAGGCTACACCTTC
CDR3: CASSLTGGGYTF

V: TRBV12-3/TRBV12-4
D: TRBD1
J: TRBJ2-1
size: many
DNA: TGTGCCAGCAGTCACAACAGGGGGTTAGAGCAGTTCTTC
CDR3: CASSHNRGLEQFF

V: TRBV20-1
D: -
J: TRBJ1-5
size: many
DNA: TGCAGTGCTAGAGATAGAGGAGGAGGACAGCCCCAGCATTTT
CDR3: CSARDRGGGQPQHF

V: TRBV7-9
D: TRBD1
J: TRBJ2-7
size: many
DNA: TGTGCCAGCAGCCCCGGGACAGGGACCTACGAGCAGTACTTC
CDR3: CASSPGTGTYEQYF

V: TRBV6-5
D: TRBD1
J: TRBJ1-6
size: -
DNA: TGTGCCAGCAGTTGGCACAGGGGAATTGTACCCCTCCACTTT
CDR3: CASSWHRGIVPLHF

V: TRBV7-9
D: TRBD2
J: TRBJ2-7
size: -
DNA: TGTGCCAGCAGCTCTGGACTAGCGGGGGGGAATGAGCAGTACTTC
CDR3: CASSSGLAGGNEQYF

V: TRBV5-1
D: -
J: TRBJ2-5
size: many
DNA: TGCGCCAGCAGCTTGGCGACTGGACACCAAGAGACCCAGTACTTC
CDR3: CASSLATGHQETQYF

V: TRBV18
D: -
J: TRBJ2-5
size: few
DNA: TGTGCCAGCTCACGCTATCTCCCGGGCGGGGAAGAGACCCAGTACTTC
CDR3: CASSRYLPGGEETQYF

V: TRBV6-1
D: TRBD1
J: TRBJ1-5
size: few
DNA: TGTGCCAGCAGGCCCGGGACAGAGGATCAGCCCCAGCATTTT
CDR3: CASRPGTEDQPQHF

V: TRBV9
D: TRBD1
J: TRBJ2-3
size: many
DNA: TGTGCCAGCAGCACCCGACAGGGGGCCTCAGGCGATACGCAGTATTTT
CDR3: CASSTRQGASGDTQYF

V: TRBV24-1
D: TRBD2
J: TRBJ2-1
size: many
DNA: TGTGCCACCACGTCCACGACTGAGCGGGGGGCGAAATACAATGAGCAGTTCTTC
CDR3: CATTSTTERGAKYNEQFF

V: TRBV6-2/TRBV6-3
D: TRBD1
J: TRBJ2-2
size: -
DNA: TGTGCCAGCAGAGACAGGGGGCACACCGGGGAGCTGTTTTTT
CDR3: CASRDRGHTGELFF

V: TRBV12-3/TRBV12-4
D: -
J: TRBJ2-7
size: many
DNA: TGTGCCAGCAGTAAATACCCGGACAGACAGTACTTC
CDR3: CASSKYPDRQYF

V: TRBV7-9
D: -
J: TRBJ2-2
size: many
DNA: TGTGCCAGCAGCTTTTGGTCCCCGGCCGGGGAGCTGTTTTTT
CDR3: CASSFWSPAGELFF

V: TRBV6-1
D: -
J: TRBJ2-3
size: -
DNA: TGTGCCAGCAGTGAAGCCCCCGCGGCCACGGATACGCAGTATTTT
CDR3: CASSEAPAATDTQYF

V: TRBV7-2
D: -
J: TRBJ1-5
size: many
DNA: TGTGCCAGCAGCTTAGCGCCAGGGAGGCAGCCCCAGCATTTT
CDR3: CASSLAPGRQPQHF

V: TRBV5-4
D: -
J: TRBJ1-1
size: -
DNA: TGTGCCAGCAGCTTGGCCTCGAACAGAAACACTGAAGCTTTCTTT
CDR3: CASSLASNRNTEAFF

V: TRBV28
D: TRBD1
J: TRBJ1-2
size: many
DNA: TGTGCCAGCAGTTGGGACAGGGCGGTCTATGGCTACACCTTC
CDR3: CASSWDRAVYGYTF

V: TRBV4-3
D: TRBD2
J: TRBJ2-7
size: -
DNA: TGCGCCAGCAGCCAAGGAGTTTTGGCTAGCGGCTACGAGCAGTACTTC
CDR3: CASSQGVLASGYEQYF

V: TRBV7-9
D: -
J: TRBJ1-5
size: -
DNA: TGTGCCAGCCAACGGTGGGACCCCAATCAGCCCCAGCATTTT
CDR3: CASQRWDPNQPQHF

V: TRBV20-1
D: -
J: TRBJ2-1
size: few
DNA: TGCAGTGCATTGGACGGAGACAATGAGCAGTTCTTC
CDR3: CSALDGDNEQFF

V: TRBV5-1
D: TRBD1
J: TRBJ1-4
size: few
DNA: TGCGCCAGCAGCCCGACAGGGTGGGATGAAAAACTGTTTTTT
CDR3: CASSPTGWDEKLFF

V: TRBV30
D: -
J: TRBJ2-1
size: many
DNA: TGTGCCTGGAGTTGGGACTCTGGTAATGAGCAGTTCTTC
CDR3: CAWSWDSGNEQFF

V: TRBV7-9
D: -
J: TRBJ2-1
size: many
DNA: TGTGCCAGCAGCTTGAACGCGTACAATGAGCAGTTCTTC
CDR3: CASSLNAYNEQFF

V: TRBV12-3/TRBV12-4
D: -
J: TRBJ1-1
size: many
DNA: TGTGCCAGCAGTTGGTCAGGGCCGAACACTGAAGCTTTCTTT
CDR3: CASSWSGPNTEAFF

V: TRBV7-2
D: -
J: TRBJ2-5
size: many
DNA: TGTGCCAGCAGCTTAAGCTTCCAAGAGACCCAGTACTTC
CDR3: CASSLSFQETQYF

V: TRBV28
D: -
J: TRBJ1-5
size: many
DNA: TGTGCCAGTACCAGATCTCAACGGCCCCAGCATTTT
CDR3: CASTRSQRPQHF

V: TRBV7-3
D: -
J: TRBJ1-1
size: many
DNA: TGTGCCAGCAGCCATCAAGGGGGGGACACTGAAGCTTTCTTT
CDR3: CASSHQGGDTEAFF

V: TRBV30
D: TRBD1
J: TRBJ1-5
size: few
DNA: TGTGCCTGGAGTGAGGGACAGCCCAATCAGCCCCAGCATTTT
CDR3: CAWSEGQPNQPQHF

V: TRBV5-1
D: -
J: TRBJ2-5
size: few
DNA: TGCGCCAGCAGCTTGGCCAGGGAACAGACCCAGTACTTC
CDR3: CASSLAREQTQYF